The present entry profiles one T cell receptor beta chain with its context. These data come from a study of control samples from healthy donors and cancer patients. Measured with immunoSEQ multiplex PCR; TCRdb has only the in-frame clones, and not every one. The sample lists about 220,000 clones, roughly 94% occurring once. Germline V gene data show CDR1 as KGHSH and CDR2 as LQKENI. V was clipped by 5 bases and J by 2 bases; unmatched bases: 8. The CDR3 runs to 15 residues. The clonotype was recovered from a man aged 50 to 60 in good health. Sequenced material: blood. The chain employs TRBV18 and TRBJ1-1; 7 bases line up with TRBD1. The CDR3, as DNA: TGTGCCAGCTCATACCTTACAGGGGCCAACACTGAAGCTTTCTTT. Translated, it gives CASSYLTGANTEAFF.